The clone carrying this T cell receptor beta chain has only one observation. Employing constant-segment primers, 5'RACE generated TCR alpha and TCR beta cDNA libraries bearing sample barcodes and UMIs. TCRdb used MiXCR to reprocess the 5' RACE reads, holding one entry per CDR3 protein. Of 560,000 or so distinct CDR3 sequences in the sample, roughly a sixth were seen once. The sample comes from a study of T-cell memory formation after mild COVID-19. The CDR3 is 15 residues long. Germline V gives CDR1 SEHNR, CDR2 FQNEAQ (reference sequence). The ends lost 5 bases at V and 7 bases at J; junction bases unmatched: 7.

The source is an adult woman who had mild COVID-19 (a few samples of this study predate the infection). Cell type and time point are not known. Source material: PBMCs or a T cell subset sorted from them (not recorded which). The chain has TRBV7-9 and TRBJ1-4; 10 bases align to TRBD1. CDR3 coding DNA: TGTGCCAGCAGCCTGAGGGGACAGGGGAGTGAAAAACTGTTTTTT. Protein sequence: CASSLRGQGSEKLFF.